The 18 T cell receptor beta chains listed next were all sequenced from one sample in a study of CD8 T cells in Susac syndrome. Random hexamers were used to reverse transcribe the RNA input (roughly 0.5 to 1 ug). TCRdb itself ran the immunoSEQ multiplex PCR reads through MiXCR, one entry per CDR3 protein. The sample lists under 200,000 distinct CDR3 sequences, roughly 90% occurring once. Sequenced sample: CD4+ T cells from PBMCs. The source is a human donor with Susac syndrome.

The chain carries TRBV4-2 and TRBJ1-3; D unresolved. The CDR3 consists of 14 residues. The germline V and J ends were trimmed by 8 bases and 1 base, with 12 bases remaining between them. CDR1 is LGHNA, CDR2 YNFKEQ, per germline. The CDR3 DNA reads as TGTGCCAGCGGGCCCAGCCGGTCTGGAAACACCATATATTTT. This gives the protein CASGPSRSGNTIYF.

The chain couples TRBV12-5 to TRBJ1-1; D call uncertain. The CDR3 is made up of 11 amino acids. CDR1 is LGHNT and CDR2 is FRNRAP in the germline V gene. V dropped 4 bases and J dropped 1 base, with 1 base sitting between them. CDR3 protein: CASGWNTEAFF. In DNA, the CDR3 is TGTGCTAGTGGTTGGAACACTGAAGCTTTCTTT.

The V and J genes are TRBV10-3 and TRBJ1-5; D is possibly TRBD1 (5 bases). CDR1 is ENHRY and CDR2 is SYGVKD in the germline V gene. The CDR3 runs to 14 residues. V shed 0 bases and J shed 6 bases, with 9 bases lying between them. This CDR3 is CAISESGGGQPQHF. In nucleotides, the CDR3 is TGTGCCATCAGTGAGTCCGGGGGGGGTCAGCCCCAGCATTTT.

The chain joins TRBV6-1 to TRBJ1-5; no reliable D call. Germline CDR1 MNHNS, CDR2 SASEGT. CDR3 length equals 13 residues. Trimming stripped 4 bases from V and 5 bases from J, with 9 bases between. The CDR3 here is CASSGFNYQPQHF. The CDR3 bases are TGTGCCAGCAGTGGGTTTAATTATCAGCCCCAGCATTTT.

The chain joins TRBV12-3 or TRBV12-4 to TRBJ2-2; 9 bases fit TRBD1. The CDR3 is 16 residues long. Losses at the gene ends were 10 bases for V and 0 bases for J; bases not matched to a gene: 9. The CDR3 DNA sequence: TGTGCCAACAGCGGACAGGGGTTCGCGAACACCGGGGAGCTGTTTTTT. It encodes CANSGQGFANTGELFF.

The V call is TRBV19, the J call TRBJ1-2, with 9 bases lining up with TRBD1. Germline lookup yields CDR1 LNHDA and CDR2 SQIVND (reference sequence). CDR3 size: 13 residues. The V and J ends lost 6 bases and 3 bases, in that order; junction bases with no gene match: 2. The CDR3 sequence: CASSRQGDYGYTF. DNA for the CDR3: TGTGCCAGTAGCCGACAGGGGGACTATGGCTACACCTTC.

This chain joins TRBV30 and TRBJ2-7, with D unresolved. V gave up 0 bases and J gave up 0 bases, with 12 bases separating them. The CDR3 is 15 amino acids. Germline assignment: CDR1 GTSNPN and CDR2 SVGIG (reference sequence). The CDR3 reads CAWSVLGASSYEQYF. The CDR3 nucleotides are TGTGCCTGGAGTGTACTTGGCGCAAGCTCCTACGAGCAGTACTTC.

The chain recombines TRBV24-1 with TRBJ2-5; D is unclear. This CDR3 contains 16 residues. Trimming pared 4 bases from V and 6 bases from J, leaving 20 bases between. Germline CDR1 and CDR2: KGHDR and SFDVKD. CDR3 nucleotide sequence: TGTGCCACCAGTGACCACCGGGCCACAAGACCGAAGACCCAGTACTTC. This sequence encodes CATSDHRATRPKTQYF.

The chain carries TRBV20-1 and TRBJ2-7; weak D call: TRBD2 (6 bases). The CDR3 has 14 residues. V dropped 3 bases and J dropped 3 bases, with 15 bases sitting between them. The germline gives CDR1 DFQATT, CDR2 SNEGSKA (reference sequence). CDR3 nucleotide sequence: TGCAGTGCTAGCATGTCGGGACTCCACTACGAGCAGTACTTC. Encoded protein: CSASMSGLHYEQYF.

The genes are TRBV2 and TRBJ2-1; perhaps TRBD1 as D (5 bases). The V gene's germline CDR1 is SNHLY and CDR2 FYNNEI. CDR3 size: 14 residues. Trimming cost V 3 bases and J 6 bases, with 12 bases left between them. CDR3: CASSDRASINEQFF. For the CDR3, the DNA is TGTGCCAGCAGTGACAGGGCTTCCATCAATGAGCAGTTCTTC. Full variable domain (missing parts from reference TRBV2 and TRBJ2-1): EPEVTQTPSHQVTQMGQEVILRCVPISNHLYFYWYRQILGQKVEFLVSFYNNEISEKSEIFDDQFSVERPDGSNFTLKIRSTKLEDSAMYFCASSDRASINEQFFGPGTRLTVL.

The chain employs TRBV5-6 and TRBJ1-6, with TRBD1 as a possible D gene (6 bases). The CDR3 covers 14 residues. The ends were cut back, 1 base at V and 8 bases at J, with 10 bases in the middle. Germline CDR1 and CDR2: SGHDT and YYEEEE. CDR3 sequence: CASSLPGAYSPLHF. DNA for the CDR3: TGTGCCAGCAGCTTGCCAGGGGCTTATTCACCCCTCCACTTT. Complete variable domain (other parts from reference TRBV5-6 and TRBJ1-6): DAGVTQSPTHLIKTRGQQVTLRCSPKSGHDTVSWYQQALGQGPQFIFQYYEEEERQRGNFPDRFSGHQFPNYSSELNVNALLLGDSALYLCASSLPGAYSPLHFGNGTRLTVT.

V gene TRBV9 combines with J gene TRBJ1-1, with 12 bases lining up with TRBD1. CDR1 is SGDLS and CDR2 is YYNGEE in the germline V gene. The CDR3 length is 19 residues. V lost 0 bases to trimming and J lost 1 base; unmatched junction nucleotides: 10. The DNA for the CDR3 is TGTGCCAGCAGCGTAGCTTCCGGGGACAGGGGGCGCGGGAACACTGAAGCTTTCTTT. It codes for CASSVASGDRGRGNTEAFF.

The chain combines TRBV7-8 with TRBJ2-7, with 12 bases that match TRBD2. Germline CDR1 is SGHVS and CDR2 is FQNEAQ. Germline trimming cut 3 bases from V and 6 bases from J; bases unmatched to any gene: 6. CDR3 length: 15 residues. CDR3 DNA sequence: TGTGCCAGCAGCTTCCGACTAGCGGGAGTGGGCGAGCAGTACTTC. Its protein product is CASSFRLAGVGEQYF.

The V and J genes are TRBV11-3 and TRBJ2-1; 8 bases map to TRBD1. Germline lookup yields CDR1 SGHNT and CDR2 YENEEA. After removal of 5 bases from V and 8 bases from J, the junction contained 5 bases not matched to a gene. This CDR3 is built from 13 residues. CDR3 residues: CASSPTDRDEQFF. Here the CDR3 DNA reads TGTGCCAGCAGCCCGACGGACAGGGATGAGCAGTTCTTC.

The chain uses TRBV5-1 and TRBJ2-3, with D perhaps matching TRBD1 (5 bases). V shed 4 bases and J shed 4 bases, with 16 bases lying between them. CDR1 is SGHRS, CDR2 YFSETQ, per germline. The CDR3 has 15 residues. The CDR3 DNA reads TGCGCCAGCAGCACAGGTTCTACCACGTCAGATACGCAGTATTTT. As protein: CASSTGSTTSDTQYF.

This chain uses TRBV12-5 with TRBJ2-3; D ambiguous. The CDR3 contains 11 residues. The V gene's germline CDR1 is LGHNT and CDR2 FRNRAP. Trimming removed 5 bases from V and 11 bases from J, with 11 bases in between. As DNA, the CDR3 is TGTGCTAGTGGTAACAATAAGGTGCAGTATTTT. It yields the protein CASGNNKVQYF.

The rearrangement joins TRBV13 to TRBJ1-1; perhaps TRBD1 as D (5 bases). The germline V gene has CDR1 PRHDT and CDR2 FYEKMQ (reference sequence). CDR3 length equals 12 residues. The V end lost 8 bases, the J end lost 4 bases, and 11 bases lay between the germline ends. CDR3 nucleotides: TGTGCCAGCGCCAGAAGGGGCACTGAAGCTTTCTTT. As protein: CASARRGTEAFF.

The chain combines TRBV7-2 with TRBJ1-4; no clear D. Germline V gene lookup returns CDR1 SGHTA and CDR2 FQGNSA. CDR3 length: 14 residues. With 2 bases removed from V and 7 bases from J, the gap between germline ends came to 11 bases. This chain's CDR3 is CASSLRRDSEKLFF. CDR3 DNA: TGTGCCAGCAGCTTAAGGAGGGATAGTGAAAAACTGTTTTTT.